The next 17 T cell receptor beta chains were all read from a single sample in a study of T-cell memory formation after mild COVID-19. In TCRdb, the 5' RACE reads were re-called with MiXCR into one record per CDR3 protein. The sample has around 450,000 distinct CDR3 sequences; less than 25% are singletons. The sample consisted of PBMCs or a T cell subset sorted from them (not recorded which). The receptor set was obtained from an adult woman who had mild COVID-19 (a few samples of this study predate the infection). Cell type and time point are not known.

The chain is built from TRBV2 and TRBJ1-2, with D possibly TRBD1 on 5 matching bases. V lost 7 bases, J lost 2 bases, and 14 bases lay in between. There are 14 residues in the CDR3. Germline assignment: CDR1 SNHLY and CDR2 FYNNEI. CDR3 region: CASTRGFPNYGYTF. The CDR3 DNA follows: TGTGCCAGCACAAGGGGATTTCCAAACTATGGCTACACCTTC.

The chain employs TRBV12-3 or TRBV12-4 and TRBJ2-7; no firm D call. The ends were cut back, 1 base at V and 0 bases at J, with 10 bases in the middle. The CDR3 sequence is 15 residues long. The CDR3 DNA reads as TGTGCCAGCAGTTTAGGGCGGCTTCACTCCTACGAGCAGTACTTC. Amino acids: CASSLGRLHSYEQYF.

The CDR3 region is CARTLGAGTGELFF. CDR3 nucleotides: TGTGCCAGAACGTTGGGGGCGGGGACCGGGGAGCTGTTTTTT. The chain recombines TRBV5-5 with TRBJ2-2; perhaps D is TRBD1 or TRBD2 (6 bases each). This CDR3 has 14 residues. In germline, CDR1 is SGHKS, CDR2 YYEKEE (reference sequence). Deletions cut 8 bases from V and 5 bases from J, with 16 bases between.

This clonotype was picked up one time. The CDR3 DNA is TGTGCCAGCACCCCTAGAGGGGGCCCTTATGGCTACACCTTC. Amino acid sequence: CASTPRGGPYGYTF. The rearrangement joins TRBV12-3 or TRBV12-4 to TRBJ1-2; 7 bases map to TRBD1. The V and J ends lost 7 bases and 5 bases, in that order; junction bases with no gene match: 10. The CDR3 sequence is 14 residues long.

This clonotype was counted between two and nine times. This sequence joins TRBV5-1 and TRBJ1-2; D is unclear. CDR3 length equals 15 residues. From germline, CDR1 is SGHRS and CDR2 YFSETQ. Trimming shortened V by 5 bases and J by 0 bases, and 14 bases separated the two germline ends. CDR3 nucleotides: TGCGCCAGCAGTTATGTTGGAGAAACTAACTATGGCTACACCTTC. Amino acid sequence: CASSYVGETNYGYTF.

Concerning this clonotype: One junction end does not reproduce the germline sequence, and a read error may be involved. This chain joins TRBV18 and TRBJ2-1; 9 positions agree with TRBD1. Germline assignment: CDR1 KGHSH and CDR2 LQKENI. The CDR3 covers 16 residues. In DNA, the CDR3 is TGTGCCAGCTCACCACCGTTGGCACAGGGGGCCAATGAGCAGTTATTC. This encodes CASSPPLAQGANEQLF.

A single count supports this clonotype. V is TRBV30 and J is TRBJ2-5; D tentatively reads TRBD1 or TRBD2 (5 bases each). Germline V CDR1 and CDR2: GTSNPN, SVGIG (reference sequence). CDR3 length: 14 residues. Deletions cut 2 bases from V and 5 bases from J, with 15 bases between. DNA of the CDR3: TGTGCCTGGAGTAGGACAACCTGGGGGGAGACCCAGTACTTC. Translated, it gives CAWSRTTWGETQYF.

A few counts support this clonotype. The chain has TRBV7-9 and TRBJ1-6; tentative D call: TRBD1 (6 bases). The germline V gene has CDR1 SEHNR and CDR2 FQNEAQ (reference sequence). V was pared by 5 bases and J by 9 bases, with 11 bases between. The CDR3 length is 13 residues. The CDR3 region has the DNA TGTGCCAGCAGCCTTAGCAGGGGTTCACCCCTCCACTTT. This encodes CASSLSRGSPLHF.

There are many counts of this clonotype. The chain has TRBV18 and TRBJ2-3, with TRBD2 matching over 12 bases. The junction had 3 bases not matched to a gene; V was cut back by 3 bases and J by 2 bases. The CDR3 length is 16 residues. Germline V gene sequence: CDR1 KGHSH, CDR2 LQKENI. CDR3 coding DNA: TGTGCCAGCTCACCGACTAGCGGGAGTATCACAGATACGCAGTATTTT. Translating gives CASSPTSGSITDTQYF.

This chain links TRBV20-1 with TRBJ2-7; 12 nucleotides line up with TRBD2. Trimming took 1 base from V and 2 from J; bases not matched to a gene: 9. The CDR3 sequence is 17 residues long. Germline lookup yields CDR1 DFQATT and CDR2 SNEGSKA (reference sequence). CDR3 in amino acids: CSARVVPLAGGTYEQYF. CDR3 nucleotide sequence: TGCAGTGCTAGAGTCGTACCCCTAGCGGGGGGGACCTACGAGCAGTACTTC.

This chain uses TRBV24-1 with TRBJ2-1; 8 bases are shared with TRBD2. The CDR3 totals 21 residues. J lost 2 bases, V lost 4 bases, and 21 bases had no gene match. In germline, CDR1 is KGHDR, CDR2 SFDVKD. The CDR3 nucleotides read TGTGCCACCAGTGACCCCATGAGGGAGGGACTAGGGAGGCCCACCTACAATGAGCAGTTCTTC. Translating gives CATSDPMREGLGRPTYNEQFF.

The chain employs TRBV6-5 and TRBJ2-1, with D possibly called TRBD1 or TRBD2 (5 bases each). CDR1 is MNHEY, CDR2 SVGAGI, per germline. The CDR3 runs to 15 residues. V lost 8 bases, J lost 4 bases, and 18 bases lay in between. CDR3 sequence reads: CASPRTPRTYNEQFF. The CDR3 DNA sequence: TGTGCCAGCCCTCGGACTCCGAGGACATACAATGAGCAGTTCTTC.

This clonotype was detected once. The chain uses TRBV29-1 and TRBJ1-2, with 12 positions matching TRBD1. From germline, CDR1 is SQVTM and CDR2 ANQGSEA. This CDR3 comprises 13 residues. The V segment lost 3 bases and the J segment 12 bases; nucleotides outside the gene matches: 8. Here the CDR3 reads CSVEGTGGPFDTF. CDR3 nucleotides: TGCAGCGTTGAGGGGACAGGGGGCCCTTTCGACACCTTC.

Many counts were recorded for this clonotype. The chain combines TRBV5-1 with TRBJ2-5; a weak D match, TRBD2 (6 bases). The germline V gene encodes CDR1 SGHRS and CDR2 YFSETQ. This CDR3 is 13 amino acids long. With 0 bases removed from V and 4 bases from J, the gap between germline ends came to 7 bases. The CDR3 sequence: CASSLVGGETQYF. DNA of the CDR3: TGCGCCAGCAGCTTGGTCGGGGGAGAGACCCAGTACTTC.

CDR3 sequence reads: CASSLGLDTGSFF. CDR3 DNA: TGTGCCAGCAGCTTAGGGCTGGATACGGGGTCGTTCTTC. This chain connects TRBV7-9 to TRBJ2-1; a weak D match, TRBD2 (5 bases). The V and J ends lost 1 base and 15 bases respectively, with 16 bases between them. The CDR3 contains 13 residues. Germline CDR1 reads SEHNR; CDR2 reads FQNEAQ (reference sequence).

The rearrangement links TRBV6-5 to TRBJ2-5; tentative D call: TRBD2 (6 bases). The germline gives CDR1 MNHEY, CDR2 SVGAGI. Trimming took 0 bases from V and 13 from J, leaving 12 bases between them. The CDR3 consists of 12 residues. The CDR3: CASSYSRDSLYF. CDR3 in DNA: TGTGCCAGCAGTTACTCGAGGGACTCCCTGTACTTC.

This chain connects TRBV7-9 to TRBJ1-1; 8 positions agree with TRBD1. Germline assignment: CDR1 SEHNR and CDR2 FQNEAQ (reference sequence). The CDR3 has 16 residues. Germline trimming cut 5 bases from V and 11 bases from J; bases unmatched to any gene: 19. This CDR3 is CASSIPPRGQAGQAFF. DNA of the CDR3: TGTGCCAGCAGCATACCACCCCGGGGACAGGCCGGCCAGGCTTTCTTT.